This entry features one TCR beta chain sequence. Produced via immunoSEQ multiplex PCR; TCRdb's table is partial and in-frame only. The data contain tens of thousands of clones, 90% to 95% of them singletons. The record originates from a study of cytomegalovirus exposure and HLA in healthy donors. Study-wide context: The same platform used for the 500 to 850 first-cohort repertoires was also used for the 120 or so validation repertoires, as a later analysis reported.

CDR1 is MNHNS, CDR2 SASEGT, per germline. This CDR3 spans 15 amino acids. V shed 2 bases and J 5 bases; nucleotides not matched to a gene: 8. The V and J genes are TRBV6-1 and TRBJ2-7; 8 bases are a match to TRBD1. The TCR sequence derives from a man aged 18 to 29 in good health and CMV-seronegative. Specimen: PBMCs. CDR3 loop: CASSELGQGYNEQYF. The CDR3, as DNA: TGTGCCAGCAGTGAATTAGGACAGGGTTACAACGAGCAGTACTTC.